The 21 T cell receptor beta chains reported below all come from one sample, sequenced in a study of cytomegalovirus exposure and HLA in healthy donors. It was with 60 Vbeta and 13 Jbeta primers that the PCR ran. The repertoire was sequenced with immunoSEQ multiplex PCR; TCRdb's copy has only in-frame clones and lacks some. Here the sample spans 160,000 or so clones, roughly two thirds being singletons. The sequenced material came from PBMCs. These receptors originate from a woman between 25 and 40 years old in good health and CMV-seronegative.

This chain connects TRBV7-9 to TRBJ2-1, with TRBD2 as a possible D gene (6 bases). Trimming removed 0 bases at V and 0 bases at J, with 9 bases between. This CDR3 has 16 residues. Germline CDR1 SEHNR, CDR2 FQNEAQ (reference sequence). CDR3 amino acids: CASSLALGGSYNEQFF. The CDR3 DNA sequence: TGTGCCAGCAGCTTAGCGCTCGGGGGCTCCTACAATGAGCAGTTCTTC.

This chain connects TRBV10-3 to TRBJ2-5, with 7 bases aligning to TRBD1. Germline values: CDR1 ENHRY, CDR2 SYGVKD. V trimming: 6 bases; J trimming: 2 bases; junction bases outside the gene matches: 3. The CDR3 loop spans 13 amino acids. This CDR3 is CAIRLQGQETQYF. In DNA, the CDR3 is TGTGCCATCAGATTACAGGGGCAAGAGACCCAGTACTTC.

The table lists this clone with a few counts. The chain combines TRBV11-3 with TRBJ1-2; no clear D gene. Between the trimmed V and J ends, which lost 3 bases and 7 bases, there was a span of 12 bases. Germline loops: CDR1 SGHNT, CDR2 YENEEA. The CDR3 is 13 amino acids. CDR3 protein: CASSFPGGGGYTF. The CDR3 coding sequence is TGTGCCAGCAGCTTCCCAGGAGGCGGTGGCTACACCTTC.

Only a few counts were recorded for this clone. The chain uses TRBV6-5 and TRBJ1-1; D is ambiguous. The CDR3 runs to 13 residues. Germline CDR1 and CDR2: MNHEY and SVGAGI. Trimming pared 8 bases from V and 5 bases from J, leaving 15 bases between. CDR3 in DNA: TGTGCCAGCGCTTTGGGCGGGAGGACTGAAGCTTTCTTT. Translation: CASALGGRTEAFF.

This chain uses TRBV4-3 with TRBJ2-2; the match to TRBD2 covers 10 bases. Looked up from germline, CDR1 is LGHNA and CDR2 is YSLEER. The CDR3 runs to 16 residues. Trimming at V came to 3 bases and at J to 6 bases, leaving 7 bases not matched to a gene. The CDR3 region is CASSQVAGGTPGELFF. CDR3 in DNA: TGCGCCAGCAGCCAGGTAGCGGGGGGTACTCCCGGGGAGCTGTTTTTT.

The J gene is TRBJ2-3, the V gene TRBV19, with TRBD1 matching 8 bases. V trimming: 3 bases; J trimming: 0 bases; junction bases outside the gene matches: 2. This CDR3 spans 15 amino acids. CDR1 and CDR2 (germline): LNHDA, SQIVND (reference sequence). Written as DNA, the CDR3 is TGTGCCAGTAGTATTCAGGGGGCGAGCACAGATACGCAGTATTTT. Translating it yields CASSIQGASTDTQYF.

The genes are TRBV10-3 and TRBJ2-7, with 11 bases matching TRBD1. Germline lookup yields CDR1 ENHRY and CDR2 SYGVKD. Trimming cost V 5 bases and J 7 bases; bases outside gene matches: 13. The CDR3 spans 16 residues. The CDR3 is CAISKNPGQGVSEQYF. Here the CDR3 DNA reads TGTGCCATCAGTAAGAATCCGGGACAGGGGGTGAGTGAGCAGTACTTC.

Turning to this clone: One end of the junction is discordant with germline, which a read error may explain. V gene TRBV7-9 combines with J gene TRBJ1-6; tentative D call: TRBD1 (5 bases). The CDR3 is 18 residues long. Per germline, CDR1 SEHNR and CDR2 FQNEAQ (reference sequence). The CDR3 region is CAGSQGEWGSSYNSPLHF. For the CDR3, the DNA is TGTGCCGGCAGCCAAGGGGAATGGGGTAGCTCCTATAATTCACCCCTCCACTTT.

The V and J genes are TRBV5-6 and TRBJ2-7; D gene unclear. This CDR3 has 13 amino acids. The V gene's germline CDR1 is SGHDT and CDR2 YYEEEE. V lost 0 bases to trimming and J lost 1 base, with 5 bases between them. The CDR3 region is CASSLDISYEQYF. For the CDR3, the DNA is TGTGCCAGCAGCTTGGACATTTCCTACGAGCAGTACTTC.

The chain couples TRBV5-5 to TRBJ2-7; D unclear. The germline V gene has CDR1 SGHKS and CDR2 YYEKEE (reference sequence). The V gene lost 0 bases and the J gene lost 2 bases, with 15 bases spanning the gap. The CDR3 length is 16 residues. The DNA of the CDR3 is TGTGCCAGCAGCTTGGATCTAGGCCGCTCGGCCTACGAGCAGTACTTC. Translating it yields CASSLDLGRSAYEQYF.

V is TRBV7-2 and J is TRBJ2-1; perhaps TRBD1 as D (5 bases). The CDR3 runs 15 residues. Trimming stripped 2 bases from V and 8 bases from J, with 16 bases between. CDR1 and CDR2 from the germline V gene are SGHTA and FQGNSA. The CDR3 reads CASSLTSRVRHEQFF. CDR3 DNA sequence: TGTGCCAGCAGCTTAACTTCCAGGGTGCGCCATGAGCAGTTCTTC.

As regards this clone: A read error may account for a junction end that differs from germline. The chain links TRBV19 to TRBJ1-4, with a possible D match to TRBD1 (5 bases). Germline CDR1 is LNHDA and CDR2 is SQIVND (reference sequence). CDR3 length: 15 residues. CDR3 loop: CASSIGGAANEKLLF. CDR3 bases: TGTGCCAGTAGTATAGGTGGGGCAGCTAATGAAAAACTGCTTTTT. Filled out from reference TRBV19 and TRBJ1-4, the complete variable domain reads DGGITQSPKYLFRKEGQNVTLSCEQNLNHDAMYWYRQDPGQGLRLIYYSQIVNDFQKGDIAEGYSVSREKKESFPLTVTSAQKNPTAFYLCASSIGGAANEKLLFGSGTQLSVL.

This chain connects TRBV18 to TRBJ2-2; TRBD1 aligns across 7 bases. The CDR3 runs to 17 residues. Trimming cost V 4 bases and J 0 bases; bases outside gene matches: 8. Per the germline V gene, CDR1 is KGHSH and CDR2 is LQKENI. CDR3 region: CASSHQSGTANTGELFF. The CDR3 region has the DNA TGTGCCAGCTCACACCAATCCGGGACAGCGAACACCGGGGAGCTGTTTTTT.

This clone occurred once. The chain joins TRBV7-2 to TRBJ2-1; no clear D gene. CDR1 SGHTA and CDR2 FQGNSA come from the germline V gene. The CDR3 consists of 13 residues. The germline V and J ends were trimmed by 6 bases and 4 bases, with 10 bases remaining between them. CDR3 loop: CASRSGRYNEQFF. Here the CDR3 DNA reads TGTGCCAGCAGATCTGGGCGTTACAATGAGCAGTTCTTC.

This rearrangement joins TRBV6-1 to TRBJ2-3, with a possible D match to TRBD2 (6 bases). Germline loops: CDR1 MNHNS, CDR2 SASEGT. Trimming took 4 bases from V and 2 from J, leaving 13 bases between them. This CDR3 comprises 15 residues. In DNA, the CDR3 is TGTGCCAGCAGTGGAGTTAGCGGCTTCACAGATACGCAGTATTTT. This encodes CASSGVSGFTDTQYF.

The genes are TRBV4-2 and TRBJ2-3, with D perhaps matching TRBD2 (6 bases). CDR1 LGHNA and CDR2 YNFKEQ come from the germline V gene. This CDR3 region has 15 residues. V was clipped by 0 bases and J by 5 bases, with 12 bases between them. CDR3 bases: TGTGCCAGCAGCCAAGAAGCGGACTACCTAGATACGCAGTATTTT. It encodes CASSQEADYLDTQYF.

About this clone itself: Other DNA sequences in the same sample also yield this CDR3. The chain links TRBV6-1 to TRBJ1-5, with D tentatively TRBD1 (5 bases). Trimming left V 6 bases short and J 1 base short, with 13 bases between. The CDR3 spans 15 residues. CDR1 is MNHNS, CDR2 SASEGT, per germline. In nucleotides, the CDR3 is TGTGCCAGCAGAGCCGGGGGAGGGAGCAATCAGCCCCAGCATTTT. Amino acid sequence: CASRAGGGSNQPQHF.

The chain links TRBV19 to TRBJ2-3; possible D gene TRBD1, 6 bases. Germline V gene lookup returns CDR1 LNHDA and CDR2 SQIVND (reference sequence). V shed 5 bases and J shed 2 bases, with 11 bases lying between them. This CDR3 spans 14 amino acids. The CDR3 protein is CASSVDSFTDTQYF. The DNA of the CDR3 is TGTGCCAGTAGTGTGGACAGCTTCACAGATACGCAGTATTTT.

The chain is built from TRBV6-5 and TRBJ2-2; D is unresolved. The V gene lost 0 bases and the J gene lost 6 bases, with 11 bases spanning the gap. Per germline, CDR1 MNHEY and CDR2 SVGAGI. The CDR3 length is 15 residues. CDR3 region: CASSYSQLGSGELFF. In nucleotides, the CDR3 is TGTGCCAGCAGTTACTCGCAGCTCGGGTCCGGGGAGCTGTTTTTT.

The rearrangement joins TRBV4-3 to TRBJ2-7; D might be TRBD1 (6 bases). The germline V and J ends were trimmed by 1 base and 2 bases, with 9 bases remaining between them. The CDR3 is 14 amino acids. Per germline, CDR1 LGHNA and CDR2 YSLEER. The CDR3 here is CASSQGGDTYEQYF. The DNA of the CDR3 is TGCGCCAGCAGCCAAGGAGGGGACACCTACGAGCAGTACTTC.

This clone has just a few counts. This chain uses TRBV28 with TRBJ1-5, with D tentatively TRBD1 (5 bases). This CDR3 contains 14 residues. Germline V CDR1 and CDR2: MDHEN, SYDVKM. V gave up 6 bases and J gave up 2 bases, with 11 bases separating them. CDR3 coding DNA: TGTGCCAGCAGCGTAGGGGCGGGCAATCAGCCCCAGCATTTT. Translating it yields CASSVGAGNQPQHF.